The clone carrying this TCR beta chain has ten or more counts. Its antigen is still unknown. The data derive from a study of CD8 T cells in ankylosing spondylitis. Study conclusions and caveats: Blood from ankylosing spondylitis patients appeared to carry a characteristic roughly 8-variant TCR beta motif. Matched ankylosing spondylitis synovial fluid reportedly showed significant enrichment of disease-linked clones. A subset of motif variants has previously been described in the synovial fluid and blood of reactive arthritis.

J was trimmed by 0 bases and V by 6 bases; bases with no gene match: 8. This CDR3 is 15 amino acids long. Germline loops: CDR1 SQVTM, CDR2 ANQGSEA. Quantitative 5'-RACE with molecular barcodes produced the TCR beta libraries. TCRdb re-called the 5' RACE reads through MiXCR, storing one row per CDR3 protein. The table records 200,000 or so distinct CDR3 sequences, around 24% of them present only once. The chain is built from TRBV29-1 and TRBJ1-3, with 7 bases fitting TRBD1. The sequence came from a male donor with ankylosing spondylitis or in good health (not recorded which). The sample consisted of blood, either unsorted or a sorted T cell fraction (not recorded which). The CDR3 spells CSVRTGSNSGNTIYF. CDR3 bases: TGCAGCGTGAGGACAGGCAGTAACTCTGGAAACACCATATATTTT.